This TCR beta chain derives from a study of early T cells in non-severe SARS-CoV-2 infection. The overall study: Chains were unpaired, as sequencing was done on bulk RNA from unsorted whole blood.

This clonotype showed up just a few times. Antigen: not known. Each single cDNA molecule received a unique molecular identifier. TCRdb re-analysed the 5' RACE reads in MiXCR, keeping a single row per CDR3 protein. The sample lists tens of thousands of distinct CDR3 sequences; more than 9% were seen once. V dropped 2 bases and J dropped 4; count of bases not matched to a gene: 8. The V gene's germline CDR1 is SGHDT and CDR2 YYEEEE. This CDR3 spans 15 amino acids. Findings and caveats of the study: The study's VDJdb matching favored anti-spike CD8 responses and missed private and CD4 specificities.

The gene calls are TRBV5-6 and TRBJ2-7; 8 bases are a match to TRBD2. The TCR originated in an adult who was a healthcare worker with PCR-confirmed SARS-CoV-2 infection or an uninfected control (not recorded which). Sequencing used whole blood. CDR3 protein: CASSFLTSDLYEQYF. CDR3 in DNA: TGTGCCAGCAGCTTCCTGACTAGCGACCTTTACGAGCAGTACTTC.